The next 18 T cell receptor beta chains were all read from a single sample in a study of CD8+CD57+ T cells in acquired aplastic anemia. The use of genomic DNA as template underpinned the TCR beta VDJ and CDR3 profiling. A single record per CDR3 protein comes from TCRdb applying MiXCR to the reads. The data contain approximately 250,000 distinct CDR3 sequences, approximately 79% of them singletons. Patients picked for sequencing had shown CD8+CD57+ cell expansion detected by flow cytometry. The sequenced sample consisted of sorted CD4+, CD8+, or CD8+CD57+ T cells (not recorded which) from PBMCs. The receptor source for this set is a human donor with aplastic anemia.

As to this clonotype: One end of the junction is discordant with germline, which a read error may explain. The chain uses TRBV15 and TRBJ2-5; D is possibly TRBD2 (5 bases). The CDR3 is 14 residues long. Germline V gene data show CDR1 as LNHNV and CDR2 as YYDKDF (reference sequence). The CDR3 is CAPSSGTEQETQYF. CDR3 in DNA: TGTGCCCCCAGCAGCGGCACCGAGCAAGAGACCCAGTACTTC.

This chain connects TRBV9 to TRBJ1-5; D gene unclear. The CDR3 is made up of 16 amino acids. Germline lookup yields CDR1 SGDLS and CDR2 YYNGEE. V lost 4 bases to trimming and J lost 12 bases, with 26 bases between them. The CDR3 spells CASSFGPDTQNLGQHF. For the CDR3, the DNA is TGTGCCAGCAGCTTCGGGCCAGATACGCAGAATCTTGGCCAGCATTTT.

A word on this clonotype: One end of the junction varies from germline; a read error may be responsible. V usage is TRBV7-8 and J usage is TRBJ2-3, with D tentatively TRBD2 (5 bases). The germline gives CDR1 SGHVS, CDR2 FQNEAQ. This CDR3 has 14 residues. This chain's CDR3 is CASSLAGANDPHYF. The CDR3 DNA is TGTGCCAGCAGCTTAGCGGGAGCTAACGATCCGCACTATTTT. The full variable domain, in which reference TRBV7-8 and TRBJ2-3 provide the parts outside the CDR3, is GAGVSQSPRYKVAKRGQDVALRCDPISGHVSLFWYQQALGQGPEFLTYFQNEAQLDKSGLPSDRFFAERPEGSVSTLKIQRTQQEDSAVYLCASSLAGANDPHYFGPGTRLTVL.

This clonotype was seen a single time. No conserved phenylalanine or tryptophan ends this CDR3, so it is likely a read error. It is unclear where the CDR3 begins or ends on the DNA, so no DNA is shown, and the CDR3 is as TCRdb lists it. The rearrangement links TRBV7-8 to TRBJ2-3; no check of the table's D call, TRBD1, against the DNA was made. Including both end residues, the CDR3 is 13 amino acids long. CDR1 SGHVS and CDR2 FQNEAQ come from the germline V gene. CDR3 region: CASGYDPDGTALS.

As to this clonotype: Since no conserved phenylalanine or tryptophan closes the CDR3, a read error is the likely cause. It is unclear where the CDR3 begins or ends on the DNA, so no DNA is shown, and the CDR3 is as TCRdb lists it. V usage is TRBV7-8 and J usage is TRBJ2-3; the table assigns TRBD1, which was not confirmed against the DNA. The CDR3 sequence runs 13 residues, both termini included. The V gene's germline CDR1 is SGHVS and CDR2 FQNEAQ. Here the CDR3 reads CASSLGQRTYNSL.

This clonotype has a single count. The chain is built from TRBV11-1 and TRBJ2-1, with D hard to call. The CDR3 covers 15 residues. Germline CDR1 and CDR2: SGHAT and FQDESV (reference sequence). Trimming shortened V by 5 bases and J by 2 bases, and 13 bases separated the two germline ends. CDR3 sequence reads: CASSIQRSAYNEQFF. CDR3 in DNA: TGTGCCAGCAGCATTCAAAGAAGCGCCTACAATGAGCAGTTCTTC.

This clonotype was found a few times. The chain joins TRBV20-1 to TRBJ2-7; D is uncertain. The CDR3 is 11 amino acids. Per germline, CDR1 DFQATT and CDR2 SNEGSKA (reference sequence). V lost 0 bases and J lost 4, with 4 bases in between. The CDR3 bases are TGCAGTGCTAGAGAGGGTTACGAGCAGTACTTC. As protein: CSAREGYEQYF.

Worth noting for this clonotype: The CDR3 ends on some other residue instead of the conserved phenylalanine or tryptophan, so this is likely a read error. The chain recombines TRBV2 with TRBJ2-3, with no clear D. This CDR3 is 13 amino acids long. The germline V gene has CDR1 SNHLY and CDR2 FYNNEI. CDR3 nucleotide sequence: TGTGCCAGCAGGGTCGGTTGCACTGATACGCAGTATGGC. As protein: CASRVGCTDTQYG.

This sequence joins TRBV11-1 and TRBJ2-1; possible D gene TRBD1, 5 bases. V was cut by 0 bases and J by 3 bases, with 12 bases left in between. The length of the CDR3 is 16 residues. Germline lookup yields CDR1 SGHAT and CDR2 FQDESV (reference sequence). The CDR3 coding sequence is TGTGCCAGCAGCTTAGCGCAGCCAGGGTACTACAATGAGCAGTTCTTC. Translation gives CASSLAQPGYYNEQFF.

Of note for this clonotype: The CDR3 ends on some other residue instead of the conserved phenylalanine or tryptophan, so this is likely a read error. The chain joins TRBV7-3 to TRBJ2-1; D is possibly TRBD2 (6 bases). The last part of the DNA fits TRBJ2-7 better; the J call may be wrong. Germline V gene lookup returns CDR1 SGHTA and CDR2 FQGTGA. The CDR3 loop spans 13 amino acids. The CDR3 loop is CASSDGGSHEQYY. CDR3 nucleotides: TGTGCCAGCAGTGATGGGGGGAGCCATGAGCAGTACTAC.

Details on this clonotype: A read error may account for a junction end that differs from germline. CDR3 in amino acids: CASGDGADDTDHF. Written as DNA, the CDR3 is TGTGCCAGCGGGGATGGTGCAGACGATACGGACCATTTT. The chain has TRBV7-8 and TRBJ2-3, with no clear D. In germline, CDR1 is SGHVS, CDR2 FQNEAQ. The CDR3 has 13 residues.

This chain uses TRBV12-3 or TRBV12-4 with TRBJ1-2; 8 positions match TRBD1. The V gene end was trimmed by 1 base and the J gene end by 8 bases; junction bases not matched to a gene: 9. The CDR3 length is 15 residues. Here the CDR3 reads CASSLDRQGAGGYTF. The CDR3 region has the DNA TGTGCCAGCAGTTTAGACCGGCAGGGGGCGGGGGGCTACACCTTC.

Comments on this clonotype: The junction shows a germline mismatch at one end, possibly a read error. The gene calls are TRBV7-2 and TRBJ1-6, with 7 bases matching TRBD1. This CDR3 has 14 amino acids. Germline V gives CDR1 SGHTA, CDR2 FQGNSA. The CDR3 region has the DNA TGTGCCAGCAGCAATCGGGGAGACGGGACAGCCCTCTCCTTT. Protein sequence: CASSNRGDGTALSF.

On this clonotype itself: This CDR3 is missing its conserved last phenylalanine or tryptophan, likely due to a read error. The limits of the CDR3 on the DNA are not certain, so only TCRdb's listed CDR3 is given. This chain joins TRBV7-9 and TRBJ2-3; the table assigns TRBD1, which was not confirmed against the DNA. In germline, CDR1 is SEHNR, CDR2 FQNEAQ (reference sequence). The CDR3 totals 13 residues, both ends included. CDR3 region: CASSYHPDETALS.

This clonotype appeared many times. The chain has TRBV7-2 and TRBJ2-3, with TRBD2 identical over 8 bases. Germline V gene sequence: CDR1 SGHTA, CDR2 FQGNSA. The CDR3 totals 14 residues. After removal of 3 bases from V and 14 bases from J, the junction contained 13 bases not matched to a gene. DNA for the CDR3: TGTGCCAGCAGCTTGGCGGGGGGTGCCGATACGGGGTATTTT. Its translation is CASSLAGGADTGYF.

The gene calls are TRBV7-8 and TRBJ1-6; possibly TRBD1 for D (6 bases). The CDR3 spans 15 residues. Germline CDR1 is SGHVS and CDR2 is FQNEAQ. Trimming shortened V by 3 bases and J by 16 bases, and 22 bases separated the two germline ends. The CDR3 region is CASSLGGGHDSPLHF. CDR3 nucleotides: TGTGCCAGCAGCTTGGGCGGGGGACACGATTCGCCGCTCCACTTT.

The rearrangement joins TRBV5-4 to TRBJ2-1, with D maybe TRBD2 (8 bases). CDR1 and CDR2 (germline): SGHNT, YYREEE (reference sequence). Trimming pared 4 bases from V and 8 bases from J, leaving 22 bases between. The CDR3 runs to 16 residues. The DNA of the CDR3 is TGTGCCAGCAGCGGCCAGGGGGGCGGGGGGAGCGATGAGCAGTTCTTC. This translates into CASSGQGGGGSDEQFF.

This clonotype was found many times. V and J are TRBV6-2 or TRBV6-3 and TRBJ2-1, with a possible D match to TRBD1 (6 bases). Trimming took off 2 bases at V and 8 bases at J, with 16 bases between the two ends. The CDR3 has 15 residues. The germline CDR1 and CDR2 sequences are MNHEY and SVGEGT. The CDR3 region is CASSYGGRPRDEQFF. In nucleotides, the CDR3 is TGTGCCAGCAGTTACGGGGGCAGGCCGAGGGATGAGCAGTTCTTC.